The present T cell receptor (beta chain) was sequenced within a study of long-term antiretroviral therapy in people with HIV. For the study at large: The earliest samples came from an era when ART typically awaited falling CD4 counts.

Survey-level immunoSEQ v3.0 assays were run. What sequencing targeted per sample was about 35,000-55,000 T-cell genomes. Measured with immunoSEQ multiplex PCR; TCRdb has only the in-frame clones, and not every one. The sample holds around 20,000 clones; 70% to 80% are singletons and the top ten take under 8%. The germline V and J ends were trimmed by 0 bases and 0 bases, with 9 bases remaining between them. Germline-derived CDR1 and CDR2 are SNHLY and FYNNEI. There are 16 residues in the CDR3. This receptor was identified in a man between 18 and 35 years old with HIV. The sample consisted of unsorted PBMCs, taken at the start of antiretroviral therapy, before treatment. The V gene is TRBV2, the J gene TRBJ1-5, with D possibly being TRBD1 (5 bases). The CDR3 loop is CASSEAGRHSNQPQHF. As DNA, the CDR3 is TGTGCCAGCAGTGAAGCGGGGCGTCATAGCAATCAGCCCCAGCATTTT.